The clone carrying this TCR beta chain has at least ten counts. This entry comes from a study of low-dose radiotherapy and immunotherapy resistance in tumors. Study context: Every two weeks, cyclophosphamide 200 mg/m2 was infused one day before radiation plus immunotherapy.

TRAV- and TRBV-specific primers, spanning alpha and beta chains, primed first-strand cDNA. The PCR that amplified TCRs ran for around 20 cycles, relying on a constant-region primer and a V-primer adapter. MiXCR, run by TCRdb on the reads, gives a single entry per CDR3 protein. The table has tens of thousands of distinct CDR3 sequences, roughly 19% seen once; the top ten hold over 2.5%. The sample's time point: before trial treatment. This CDR3 is 15 amino acids long. Germline V gives CDR1 LNHDA, CDR2 SQIVND (reference sequence). J gave up 3 bases and V 3 bases, and 5 bases lay outside the gene matches.

The chain couples TRBV19 to TRBJ1-2, with 9 bases that match TRBD1. The input for sequencing was PBMCs, taken before treatment. The receptor's source is a male donor with prostate cancer. The CDR3 DNA sequence: TGTGCCAGTAGTATGACACAGGGGGCGGACTATGGCTACACCTTC. It encodes CASSMTQGADYGYTF.